This is a list of T cell receptor beta chains from one sample in a study of blood T cell repertoires in COVID-19. Sequencing was performed with immunoSEQ multiplex PCR; in TCRdb, only in-frame clones are kept and a portion is missing. The repertoire consists of about 62,000 clones, with 70% to 80% occurring once and the leading ten covering around a sixth. The specimen sequenced was peripheral blood. The source is a man aged 55 to 70 with acute or convalescent COVID-19. CDR3s include the opening cysteine and the closing phenylalanine or tryptophan. D genes are given only for firm matches. Some rows have no size entry. The others give once, few or many, or a class for an expanded clone.

.	TRBJ2-7	TRBV6-2/TRBV6-3	TRBD2	TGTGCCAGCAGTTTACCGGGACTAGCGGGAGTCTACGAGCAGTACTTC	CASSLPGLAGVYEQYF
.	TRBJ2-3	TRBV10-1	TRBD2	TGCGCCAGCAGTGACCCGGGACTAGCGGGCACAGATACGCAGTATTTT	CASSDPGLAGTDTQYF
.	TRBJ2-5	TRBV4-3	.	TGCGCCAGCAGCCAAGATCCCAGGCAAGGGACCCAGTACTTC	CASSQDPRQGTQYF
few	TRBJ1-2	TRBV30	TRBD1	TGTGCCTGGAGCTCCGGGACAGGGAGTGGCTACACCTTC	CAWSSGTGSGYTF
.	TRBJ2-5	TRBV10-3	TRBD2	TGTGCCATCAGTGGGCAACTAGCGGAAGAGACCCAGTACTTC	CAISGQLAEETQYF
.	TRBJ1-2	TRBV6-5	TRBD1	TGTGCCAGCGGCCAGGGGGCGAACCTCTATGGCTACACCTTC	CASGQGANLYGYTF
.	TRBJ2-5	TRBV19	TRBD1	TGTGCCAGTAGTACCGGGACAGGGGCGGGAGAGACCCAGTACTTC	CASSTGTGAGETQYF
.	TRBJ2-1	TRBV11-2	TRBD2	TGTGCCAGCAGCGCTAGACTAGCGGGAGGGTATGAGCAGTTCTTC	CASSARLAGGYEQFF
.	TRBJ2-3	TRBV3-1/TRBV3-2	.	TGTGCCAGCAGCCAAGATAGTAGCACAGATACGCAGTATTTT	CASSQDSSTDTQYF
.	TRBJ2-3	TRBV4-3	.	TGCGCCAGCAGCCATCAAGGGGGACCCAGGAAGGCGTATTTT	CASSHQGGPRKAYF
.	TRBJ1-6	TRBV30	TRBD1	TGTGCCTGGAGTGGCGGGACAGACAATTCACCCCTCCACTTT	CAWSGGTDNSPLHF
.	TRBJ2-7	TRBV27	.	TGTGCCAGCAGTTTATTACGAGGCTACGAGCAGTACTTC	CASSLLRGYEQYF
few	TRBJ2-7	TRBV5-1	TRBD1	TGCGCCAGCGAACCGGGACAGGGATCTGGCGAGCAGTACTTC	CASEPGQGSGEQYF
.	TRBJ2-5	TRBV4-2	TRBD1	TGTGCCAGCAGCCGACGGACAGGGGAGACCCAGTACTTC	CASSRRTGETQYF
.	TRBJ1-2	TRBV7-2	.	TGTGCCAGCAGCTTAGCCAGGCTGCGCCACTACACCTTC	CASSLARLRHYTF
.	TRBJ2-7	TRBV3-1/TRBV3-2	TRBD2	TGTGCCAGCACCGGGGGGGTCGGCGAGCAGTACTTC	CASTGGVGEQYF
.	TRBJ1-1	TRBV3-1/TRBV3-2	.	TGTGCCAGCAGCCATTCCAGGGCCGGTGCTGAAGCTTTCTTT	CASSHSRAGAEAFF
.	TRBJ1-5	TRBV18	.	TGTGCCAGCTCACCAGGCGGAAATAGCAATCAGCCCCAGCATTTT	CASSPGGNSNQPQHF
.	TRBJ2-7	TRBV9	TRBD1	TGTGCCAGCAGCGTTTTTGGGGACAGGGTGAGCGAGCAGTACTTC	CASSVFGDRVSEQYF
.	TRBJ2-3	TRBV18	.	TGTGCCAGCTCACCGAGCGGGAGCACAGATACGCAGTATTTT	CASSPSGSTDTQYF
once	TRBJ1-2	TRBV28	TRBD1	TGTGCCAGCGCCATGGGGACAGGGTACTATGGCTACACCTTC	CASAMGTGYYGYTF
few	TRBJ2-7	TRBV5-5	TRBD1	TGTGCCAGCAGCGAACAGGGGAGTCATTACTACGAGCAGTACTTC	CASSEQGSHYYEQYF
few	TRBJ1-2	TRBV30	.	TGTGCCTGGAGCATTATCCCGGGATTTAACTATGGCTACACCTTC	CAWSIIPGFNYGYTF
.	TRBJ2-3	TRBV15	.	TGTGCCACCAGCAGACACAGCCGGGGGACTACAGATACGCAGTATTTT	CATSRHSRGTTDTQYF
.	TRBJ1-3	TRBV4-1	.	TGCGCCAGCAGCCGGACCGACAGGCCGAGCTCTGGAAACACCATATATTTT	CASSRTDRPSSGNTIYF
once	TRBJ2-2	TRBV19	TRBD2	TGTGCCAGTAAGCCCCTGGGCGGGGGCGGGGAGCTGTTTTTT	CASKPLGGGGELFF
.	TRBJ2-2	TRBV6-4	TRBD2	TGTGCCAGCAGGAGGACTAGCGGCACCGGGGAGCTGTTTTTT	CASRRTSGTGELFF
few	TRBJ2-3	TRBV6-6	.	TGTGCCAGCGCCGCGAGGCCAGATACGCAGTATTTT	CASAARPDTQYF
.	TRBJ1-2	TRBV4-3	.	TGCGCCAGCAGCCAAGAAGCGGGGTTCAGCTATGGCTACACCTTC	CASSQEAGFSYGYTF
.	TRBJ1-1	TRBV3-1/TRBV3-2	TRBD1	TGTGCCAGCAGCCAGGACAGGCTGGCTTTCTTT	CASSQDRLAFF
.	TRBJ2-7	TRBV6-2/TRBV6-3	TRBD2	TGTGCCAGCAGTTACCTGGGACTAGCGGTTCTAGCGTACGAGCAGTACTTC	CASSYLGLAVLAYEQYF
.	TRBJ1-2	TRBV19	TRBD1	TGTGCCAGTAGTATATCTACAGGGGGCAACTATGGCTACACCTTC	CASSISTGGNYGYTF
.	TRBJ1-6	TRBV19	.	TGTGCCAGTAGTATGCGGCGGGTCGACTCACCCCTCCACTTT	CASSMRRVDSPLHF
.	TRBJ2-2	TRBV6-6	TRBD1	TGTGCCAGCACCTTGGACAGGGCGAACACCGGGGAGCTGTTTTTT	CASTLDRANTGELFF
.	TRBJ1-1	TRBV29-1	.	TGCAGCGTTGTAACGTCGGGTAGGCTGAACACTGAAGCTTTCTTT	CSVVTSGRLNTEAFF
once	TRBJ2-2	TRBV6-2/TRBV6-3	.	TGTGCCAGCAGTTACCCTCTCGTACTAGGGGGGGGGAACACCGGGGAGCTGTTTTTT	CASSYPLVLGGGNTGELFF
.	TRBJ2-2	TRBV7-3	.	TGTGCCAGCAGCTTAGATACAGGGTCTACCGGGGAGCTGTTTTTT	CASSLDTGSTGELFF
once	TRBJ2-7	TRBV6-5	TRBD1	TGTGCCAGCAGTCCGCGGACAGGGTTCGTCCACGAGCAGTACTTC	CASSPRTGFVHEQYF
.	TRBJ2-1	TRBV14	TRBD2	TGTGCCAGCAGCCAAGAAGGGGCTTATTGGGAGGGAGCAGTCTACAATGAGCAGTTCTTC	CASSQEGAYWEGAVYNEQFF
.	TRBJ1-5	TRBV27	.	TGTGCCAGCAGTCCCGGGTCATTGAGTCAGCCCCAGCATTTT	CASSPGSLSQPQHF
.	TRBJ1-1	TRBV19	.	TGTGCCAGTTCTACAGGCACCTCGGTGCCCACTGAAGCTTTCTTT	CASSTGTSVPTEAFF
.	TRBJ1-1	TRBV4-1	TRBD1	TGCGCCAGCAGCCAAGATCCCCGACAGGGGGCGATTAACACTGAAGCTTTCTTT	CASSQDPRQGAINTEAFF
.	TRBJ2-3	TRBV19	TRBD1	TGTGCCAGTAGTACGGGTTGGGGACAGGGAAGAGATACGCAGTATTTT	CASSTGWGQGRDTQYF
.	TRBJ2-1	TRBV7-3	TRBD2	TGTGCCAGCAGCCGACTAGCGGGAGAGCTGGATGAGCAGTTCTTC	CASSRLAGELDEQFF
.	TRBJ2-7	TRBV7-6	TRBD2	TGTGCCAGCAGCCTTCGACTAGCGGGAGCTCTTGCCGAGCAGTACTTC	CASSLRLAGALAEQYF
.	TRBJ2-1	TRBV7-2	TRBD2	TGTGCCAGCAGCTCTCTAGCGGCCGCCTACAATGAGCAGTTCTTC	CASSSLAAAYNEQFF